The following is a T cell receptor beta chain sequence with its context. Antigen unknown. At one end the junction does not follow the germline gene, possibly because of a read error. The data belong to a study of blood T cells in healthy people across ages. Findings of the study overall: Lack of knowledge of donor CMV status possibly confounded expanded clonotype changes. A roughly linear fall in TCR beta diversity per million T cells was seen with increasing age.

Alongside a J-beta primer mix, a sample-barcoded 5' primer served in a second PCR lasting 7 to 11 cycles. The yield of each sample was at least 2.5 million CDR3-containing paired-end reads. TCRdb itself ran the 5' RACE reads through MiXCR, one entry per CDR3 protein. The sample lists hundreds of thousands of distinct CDR3 sequences; about 61% were seen once. Per the germline V gene, CDR1 is SGHTA and CDR2 is FQGTGA. The CDR3 spans 13 residues. Each individual donor underwent a draw of approximately 9.8 milliliters of peripheral blood. This receptor was obtained from a man aged 35 to 55 in good health. V and J are TRBV7-3 and TRBJ2-5; D ambiguous. Sequenced sample: blood. This CDR3 reads CAGSLGTQETQYF. In DNA, the CDR3 is TGTGCCGGCAGCTTAGGCACACAAGAGACCCAGTACTTC.